The sequence of this T cell receptor (beta chain) was determined in a study of STAT3 mutations in large granular lymphocyte leukemia. In the study overall: Over half of T-LGLL patients had one or more immunosuppressive regimens.

Here immunoSEQ multiplex PCR was the method, and the copy in TCRdb shows in-frame clones only, minus some. There are tens of thousands of clones in the sample; approximately 84% occur only once, and about 13% lies in the top ten. The table lists this clone with a few counts. Its matching antigen is unknown. Germline assignment: CDR1 SGHRS and CDR2 YFSETQ. Trimming shortened V by 5 bases and J by 1 base, and 12 bases separated the two germline ends. The CDR3 has 14 residues. Study-wide results and limits: In some patients, a small highly pathogenic clone possibly went undetected. Sampling intervals varied between patients and samples. Every T-LGLL patient had at least one immunodominant TCRbeta clonotype.

This chain joins TRBV5-1 and TRBJ1-1; D remains ambiguous. The TCR sequence derives from a man aged 60 to 75 with T-cell large granular lymphocyte leukemia. Some clones in this sample may be carry-over from other donors' samples. Sequences were obtained from peripheral blood mononuclear cells. The CDR3 DNA follows: TGCGCCAGCAGGGTAGGGTCTGGGAACACTGAAGCTTTCTTT. This translates into CASRVGSGNTEAFF.